This T cell receptor beta chain was recovered during a study of blood T cells in healthy people across ages. The CDR3 is 15 amino acids. Germline CDR1 is MNHEY and CDR2 is SVGEGT. PCR was performed a second time for 7 to 11 cycles using a sample-barcoded 5' primer and a J-beta primer mix. TCRdb recomputed calls from the 5' RACE reads with MiXCR, one row per CDR3 protein. The sample holds about 580,000 distinct CDR3 sequences, 47% seen once. This clonotype was obtained from an elderly man in good health. V gene TRBV6-2 or TRBV6-3 combines with J gene TRBJ2-4; possibly TRBD2 for D (5 bases). Matching the DNA end better, TRBJ2-7 makes the J call doubtful. Material for sequencing was blood. CDR3: CASSTSSPGIYEQYF. The CDR3 nucleotides read TGTGCCAGCAGTACCTCCTCACCCGGGATTTACGAGCAGTACTTC.